These T cell receptor beta chains were read from a single sample in a study of blood T cells in healthy people across ages. MiXCR, applied by TCRdb to the 5' RACE reads, yields one record per CDR3 protein. The table lists about 680,000 distinct CDR3 sequences, about 52% of them singletons. Sequenced sample: blood. These receptors came from a woman aged 60-75 years in good health. Both conserved end residues are part of each CDR3. A D gene is named only where the DNA matches it firmly. Expanded clones get a size class; other rows say once, few or many, or leave the size out.

d_call	j_call	clone_size	v_call	cdr3_nt	cdr3_aa
TRBD2	TRBJ2-7	few	TRBV6-2/TRBV6-3	TGTGCCAGCAGTTACCGCCGGACTAGGTGGGCCTACGAGCAGTACTTC	CASSYRRTRWAYEQYF
.	TRBJ2-5	.	TRBV6-1	TGTGCCAGCAGTGCCCCGGCGGGATTTGAAGAGACCCAGTACTTC	CASSAPAGFEETQYF
.	TRBJ2-3	once	TRBV7-9	TGTGCCAGCAGCTTATCAGGGGCCACAGATACGCAGTATTTT	CASSLSGATDTQYF
.	TRBJ2-1	.	TRBV7-2	TGTGCCAGCAGCCCTTGGCACAATGAGCAGTTCTTC	CASSPWHNEQFF
TRBD1	TRBJ1-1	.	TRBV6-6	TGTGCCAGCAGTTACCCGACAGGGGTTGCTGAAGCTTTCTTT	CASSYPTGVAEAFF
.	TRBJ2-1	few	TRBV7-3	TGTGCCAGCAGCTTAGGACTGGATTACAATGAGCAGTTCTTC	CASSLGLDYNEQFF
TRBD2	TRBJ2-1	.	TRBV20-1	TGCAGCGCTAGGACGGCGGGAGCGGGTTACAATGAGCAGTTCTTC	CSARTAGAGYNEQFF
TRBD2	TRBJ2-5	few	TRBV10-3	TGTGCCATCCAACCGGGACTAGCGGGAGGAAGCAATGAGCAGTACTTC	CAIQPGLAGGSNEQYF
TRBD1	TRBJ2-5	.	TRBV9	TGTGCCAGCAGCCTCCGGGACAGGGGCGAGGTCAGGTACTTC	CASSLRDRGEVRYF
TRBD2	TRBJ2-3	.	TRBV28	TGTGCCAGCAGTTTCCTAGCGGGAGATCAAGATACGCAGTATTTT	CASSFLAGDQDTQYF
TRBD1	TRBJ1-2	.	TRBV5-1	TGCGCCAGCAGCTTCGGGACAGCGGAAAACTATGGCTACACCTTC	CASSFGTAENYGYTF
TRBD1	TRBJ1-1	.	TRBV6-5	TGTGCCAGCAGTAAACAGGGGACTGAAGCTTTCTTT	CASSKQGTEAFF
TRBD2	TRBJ2-5	few	TRBV7-2	TGTGCCAGCAGTCCCACTAGCGGGAGATACGGGGAGACCCAGTACTTC	CASSPTSGRYGETQYF
.	TRBJ2-7	few	TRBV27	TGTGCCAGCAGCCCGACTAGTTATCCCTACGAGCAGTACTTC	CASSPTSYPYEQYF
.	TRBJ2-7	.	TRBV14	TGTGCCAGCAGCCAAACGGGAATGGGCGAGCAGTACTTC	CASSQTGMGEQYF
TRBD1	TRBJ2-5	.	TRBV29-1	TGCAGCGTTCGACAGGGCTGGGAGACCCAGTACTTC	CSVRQGWETQYF
.	TRBJ1-2	.	TRBV7-9	TGTGCCAGCACGACCGGGACAAGTAACTATGGCTACACCTTC	CASTTGTSNYGYTF
.	TRBJ1-1	few	TRBV13	TGTGCCAGCAGCTTTAGGGGGATGAACACTGAAGCTTTCTTT	CASSFRGMNTEAFF
.	TRBJ1-1	few	TRBV7-2	TGTGCCAGCAGCATTGGGACCAACGGTGAAGCTTTCTTT	CASSIGTNGEAFF
TRBD1	TRBJ2-1	.	TRBV7-9	TGTGCCAGCAGCTCCAAGAGAGCGGGACAGGGCGGTAATGAGCAGTTCTTC	CASSSKRAGQGGNEQFF
.	TRBJ2-7	few	TRBV24-1	TGTGCCACCCAAGACCGGGATACCTACGAGCAGTACTTC	CATQDRDTYEQYF
.	TRBJ2-1	.	TRBV15	TGTGCCACCAGCAGAGTCTGGACCGGTAGTGAGCAGTTCTTC	CATSRVWTGSEQFF
.	TRBJ2-1	.	TRBV24-1	TGTGCCACCAGCGTTTTAGCGGAGCGAGAAGACAATGAGCAGTTCTTC	CATSVLAEREDNEQFF
.	TRBJ2-3	.	TRBV9	TGTGCCAGCAGCGTAGACGGGATGAGGGCAGATACGCAGTATTTT	CASSVDGMRADTQYF
TRBD2	TRBJ2-3	.	TRBV29-1	TGCAGCGTCCTCCCTAGCGGCCTTCACACAGATACGCAGTATTTT	CSVLPSGLHTDTQYF
.	TRBJ2-7	.	TRBV6-1	TGTGCCAGCAGGGATCAGAAAGACTACGAGCAGTACTTC	CASRDQKDYEQYF
TRBD2	TRBJ2-7	.	TRBV5-1	TGCGCCAGCAGCCCGGGAGGAGGGAGCCTATACGAGCAGTACTTC	CASSPGGGSLYEQYF
TRBD1	TRBJ2-5	few	TRBV4-1	TGCGCCAGCAGCCAAGGACACAGGGGCCAAGAGACCCAGTACTTC	CASSQGHRGQETQYF
TRBD2	TRBJ2-3	.	TRBV11-2	TGTGCCAGCAGCCCGGGGACTAGCGGGAGCCCGCAGTATTTT	CASSPGTSGSPQYF
.	TRBJ2-5	.	TRBV10-3	TGTGCCATCAGTGCCTCGGGGGGCAAGGGGCAAGAGACCCAGTACTTC	CAISASGGKGQETQYF
.	TRBJ2-7	.	TRBV7-2	TGTGCCAGCTCCCGGGCCCACTCGGTGCGGGGCTCCTACGAGCAGTACTTC	CASSRAHSVRGSYEQYF
TRBD1	TRBJ2-7	medium-sized	TRBV29-1	TGCAGCGTTGAGGGACAGGGGACCCGCGAGCAGTACTTC	CSVEGQGTREQYF
.	TRBJ2-3	few	TRBV7-9	TGTGCCAGCAGCTCCACTATCACCCGGGACACCAGCACAGATACGCAGTATTTT	CASSSTITRDTSTDTQYF
TRBD2	TRBJ2-5	.	TRBV10-3	TGTGCCATCAGACCAAACGAACGGGCTAGCGGGGTAAATGAGCAGTACTTC	CAIRPNERASGVNEQYF
.	TRBJ2-7	.	TRBV7-9	TGTGCCAGCAGCTTATTGGATTGGGGGAGTAAGATTTCCTACAATGAGCAGTACTTC	CASSLLDWGSKISYNEQYF
.	TRBJ2-3	few	TRBV20-1	TGCAGTGCGGAACCGGGACACCTCGCGGAGGATACGCAGTATTTT	CSAEPGHLAEDTQYF
.	TRBJ2-7	.	TRBV6-5	TGTGCCAGCAGCGACCTGAGCGGCATTAGCGAGCAGTACTTC	CASSDLSGISEQYF
.	TRBJ2-1	few	TRBV6-6	TGTGCCAGCAGTCGCCCGACGATGTCCCCTGAGCAGTTCTTC	CASSRPTMSPEQFF
.	TRBJ2-4	few	TRBV10-3	TGTGCCATCAGTGAGGTCCGGGAAATGCAGTACTTC	CAISEVREMQYF
.	TRBJ2-5	few	TRBV4-2	TGTGCCAGCAGCCAAGGGGGTAACCCTGGAGCGGAGACCCAGTACTTC	CASSQGGNPGAETQYF
.	TRBJ1-2	few	TRBV5-1	TGCGCCAGCAGCGGGTCAGGGTTGGATGGCTACACCTTC	CASSGSGLDGYTF
.	TRBJ1-6	.	TRBV28	TGTGCCAGCAGCCCCGATATGGCAGGGGTACATTCACCCCTCCACTTT	CASSPDMAGVHSPLHF
TRBD1	TRBJ1-5	.	TRBV7-2	TGTGCCAGCAGCTCCGACAGGGTAGGGCAGCCCCAGCATTTT	CASSSDRVGQPQHF
.	TRBJ2-3	.	TRBV20-1	TGCAGTGCTAGAGTCCCCCAGCGGAGCACAGATACGCAGTATTTT	CSARVPQRSTDTQYF
.	TRBJ2-3	.	TRBV5-1	TGCGCCAGCCGCGGACATAGGCAGTATTTT	CASRGHRQYF
.	TRBJ2-6	.	TRBV2	TGTGCCAGCAGTGAAGGGAGTGGAGGAGCTGGGGCCAACGTCCTGACTTTC	CASSEGSGGAGANVLTF
TRBD2	TRBJ2-1	.	TRBV6-2/TRBV6-3	TGTGTCAGCACGCCCTTAGCGGGAGGGAACTACAATGAGCAGTTCTTC	CVSTPLAGGNYNEQFF
.	TRBJ1-2	few	TRBV9	TGTGCCAGCAGCGTGACATTGGGCGGCTACACCTTC	CASSVTLGGYTF
.	TRBJ1-6	.	TRBV18	TGTGCCAACCCTACCCCAGGGGAAGAGTCACCCCTCCACTTT	CANPTPGEESPLHF
.	TRBJ1-2	.	TRBV18	TGTGCCAGCTCCCCAGAGGGGGATCTGGGCTACACCTTC	CASSPEGDLGYTF
.	TRBJ1-2	.	TRBV6-6	TGTGCCAGCAGTTACTGGGGACCCAATGGCTACACCTTC	CASSYWGPNGYTF
.	TRBJ2-5	few	TRBV5-1	TGCGCCAGCAGCACCGCCTTTGGGCCTCAAGAGACCCAGTACTTC	CASSTAFGPQETQYF
.	TRBJ1-2	.	TRBV7-2	TGTGCCAGCAGCGCGGGATCCGGACAGCCCTATGGCTACACCTTC	CASSAGSGQPYGYTF
TRBD1	TRBJ2-7	.	TRBV19	TGTGCCAGTAGCCATAATGTGGACAGGGGTTTGTTCCACTACGAGCAGTACTTC	CASSHNVDRGLFHYEQYF